This T cell receptor beta chain comes out of a study of cytomegalovirus exposure and HLA in healthy donors. PCR primers comprised 60 Vbeta and 13 Jbeta primers. TCRdb's copy holds only in-frame clones and misses some; the assay was immunoSEQ multiplex PCR. This repertoire shows some 110,000 clones, about 72% found once; its top ten account for roughly 5%. Germline CDR1 LNHNV, CDR2 YYDKDF (reference sequence). Trimming shortened V by 5 bases and J by 0 bases, and 8 bases separated the two germline ends. The CDR3 spans 13 residues. Sample: PBMCs. This clonotype was sampled from a man aged 50 to 60 in good health and CMV-seropositive. J is TRBJ2-7 and V is TRBV15; D possibly corresponds to TRBD1 (6 bases). The CDR3 bases are TGTGCCACCAGCCGACAGGCCTCCTACGAGCAGTACTTC. Translated, it gives CATSRQASYEQYF. Complete variable domain (other parts from reference TRBV15 and TRBJ2-7): DAMVIQNPRYQVTQFGKPVTLSCSQTLNHNVMYWYQQKSSQAPKLLFHYYDKDFNNEADTPDNFQSRRPNTSFCFLDIRSPGLGDTAMYLCATSRQASYEQYFGPGTRLTVT.